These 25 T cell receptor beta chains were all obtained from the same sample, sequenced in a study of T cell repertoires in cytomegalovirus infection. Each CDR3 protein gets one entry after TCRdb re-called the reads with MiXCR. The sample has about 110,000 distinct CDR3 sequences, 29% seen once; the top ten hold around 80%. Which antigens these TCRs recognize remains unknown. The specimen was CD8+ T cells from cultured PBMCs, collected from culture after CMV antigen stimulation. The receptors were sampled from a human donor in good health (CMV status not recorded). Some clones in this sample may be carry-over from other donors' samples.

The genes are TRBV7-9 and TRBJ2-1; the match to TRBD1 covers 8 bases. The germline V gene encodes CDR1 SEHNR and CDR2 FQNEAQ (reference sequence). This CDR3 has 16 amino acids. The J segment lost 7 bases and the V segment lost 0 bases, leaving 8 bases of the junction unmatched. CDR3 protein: CASSLAAGGAGNEQFF. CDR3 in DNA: TGTGCCAGCAGCTTAGCGGCAGGGGGCGCGGGGAATGAGCAGTTCTTC.

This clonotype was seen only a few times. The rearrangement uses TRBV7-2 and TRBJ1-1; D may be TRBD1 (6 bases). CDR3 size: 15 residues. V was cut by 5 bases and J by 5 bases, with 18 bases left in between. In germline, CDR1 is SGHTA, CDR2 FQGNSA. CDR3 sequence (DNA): TGTGCCAGCAGCACTATCACAGGGATGGGAACTGAAGCTTTCTTT. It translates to CASSTITGMGTEAFF.

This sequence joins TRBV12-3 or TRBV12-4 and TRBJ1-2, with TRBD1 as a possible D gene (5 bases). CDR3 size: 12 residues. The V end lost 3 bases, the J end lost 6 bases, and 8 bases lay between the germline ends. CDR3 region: CASSFARDGYTF. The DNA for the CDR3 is TGTGCCAGCAGTTTTGCCAGGGATGGCTACACCTTC.

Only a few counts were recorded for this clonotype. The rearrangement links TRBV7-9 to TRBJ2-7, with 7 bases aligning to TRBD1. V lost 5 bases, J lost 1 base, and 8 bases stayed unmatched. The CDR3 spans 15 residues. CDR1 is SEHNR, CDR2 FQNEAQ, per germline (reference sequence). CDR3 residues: CASSREGAGSYEQYF. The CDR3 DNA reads TGTGCCAGCAGCCGAGAGGGGGCAGGGTCCTACGAGCAGTACTTC. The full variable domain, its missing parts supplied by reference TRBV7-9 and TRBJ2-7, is DTGVSQNPRHKITKRGQNVTFRCDPISEHNRLYWYRQTLGQGPEFLTYFQNEAQLEKSRLLSDRFSAERPKGSFSTLEIQRTEQGDSAMYLCASSREGAGSYEQYFGPGTRLTVT.

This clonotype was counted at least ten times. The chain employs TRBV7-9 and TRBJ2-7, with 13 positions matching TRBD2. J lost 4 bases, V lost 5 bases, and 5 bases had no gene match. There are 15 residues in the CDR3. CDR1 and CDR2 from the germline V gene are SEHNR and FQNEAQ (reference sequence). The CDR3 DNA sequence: TGTGCCAGCAGCCGGACTAGCGGGGGATCTTACGAGCAGTACTTC. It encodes CASSRTSGGSYEQYF.

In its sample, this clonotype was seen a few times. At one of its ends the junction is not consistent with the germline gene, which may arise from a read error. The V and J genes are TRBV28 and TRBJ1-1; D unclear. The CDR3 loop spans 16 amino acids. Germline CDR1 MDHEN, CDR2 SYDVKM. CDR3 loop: CASSSEFGGLATKGDF. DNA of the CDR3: TGTGCCAGCAGTTCTGAGTTTGGCGGCCTAGCTACGAAGGGCGACTTT.

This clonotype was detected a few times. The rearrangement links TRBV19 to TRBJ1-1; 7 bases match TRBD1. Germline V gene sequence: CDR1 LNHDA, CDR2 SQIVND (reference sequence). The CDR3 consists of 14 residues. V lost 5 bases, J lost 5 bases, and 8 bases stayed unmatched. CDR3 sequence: CASSWDSRQTEAFF. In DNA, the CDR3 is TGTGCCAGTAGTTGGGACAGCCGACAGACTGAAGCTTTCTTT. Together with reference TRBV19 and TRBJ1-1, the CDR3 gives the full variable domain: DGGITQSPKYLFRKEGQNVTLSCEQNLNHDAMYWYRQDPGQGLRLIYYSQIVNDFQKGDIAEGYSVSREKKESFPLTVTSAQKNPTAFYLCASSWDSRQTEAFFGQGTRLTVV.

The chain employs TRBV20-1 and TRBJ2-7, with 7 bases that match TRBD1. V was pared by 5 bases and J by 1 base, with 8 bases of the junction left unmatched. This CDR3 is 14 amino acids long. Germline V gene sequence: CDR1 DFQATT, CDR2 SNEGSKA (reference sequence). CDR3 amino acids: CSALPRDSSYEQYF. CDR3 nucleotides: TGCAGTGCTCTTCCCCGGGACAGTTCCTACGAGCAGTACTTC.

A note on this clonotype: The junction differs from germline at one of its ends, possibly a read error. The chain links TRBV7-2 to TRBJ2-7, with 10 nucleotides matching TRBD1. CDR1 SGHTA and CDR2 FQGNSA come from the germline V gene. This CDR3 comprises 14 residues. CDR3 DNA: TGTGCCGGCAGCACCGGGACAGGGGACTACGAGCAGTACTTC. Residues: CAGSTGTGDYEQYF.

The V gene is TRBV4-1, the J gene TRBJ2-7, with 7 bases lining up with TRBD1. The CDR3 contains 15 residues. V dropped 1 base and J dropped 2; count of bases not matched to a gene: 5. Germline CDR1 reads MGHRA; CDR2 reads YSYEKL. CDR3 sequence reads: CASSQGTGITYEQYF. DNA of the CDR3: TGCGCCAGCAGCCAAGGGACAGGAATTACCTACGAGCAGTACTTC.

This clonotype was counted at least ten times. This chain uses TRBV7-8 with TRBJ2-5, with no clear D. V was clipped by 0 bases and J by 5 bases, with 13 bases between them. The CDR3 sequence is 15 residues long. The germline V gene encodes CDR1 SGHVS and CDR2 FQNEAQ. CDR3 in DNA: TGTGCCAGCAGCTTAGCGGGGATGATGGGCGAGACCCAGTACTTC. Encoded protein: CASSLAGMMGETQYF.

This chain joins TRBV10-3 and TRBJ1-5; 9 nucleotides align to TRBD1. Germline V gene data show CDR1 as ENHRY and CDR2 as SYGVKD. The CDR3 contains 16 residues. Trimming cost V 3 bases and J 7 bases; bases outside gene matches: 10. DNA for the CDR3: TGTGCCATCAGTGACCCAGGACAGGGGATTTTCCAGCCCCAGCATTTT. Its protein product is CAISDPGQGIFQPQHF.

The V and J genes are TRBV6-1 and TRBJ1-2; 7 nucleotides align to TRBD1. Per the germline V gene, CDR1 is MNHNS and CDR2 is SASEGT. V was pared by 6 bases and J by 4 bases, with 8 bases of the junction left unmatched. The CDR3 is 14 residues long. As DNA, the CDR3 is TGTGCCAGCAGAGAGACAGGGAGTATCTATGGCTACACCTTC. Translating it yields CASRETGSIYGYTF.

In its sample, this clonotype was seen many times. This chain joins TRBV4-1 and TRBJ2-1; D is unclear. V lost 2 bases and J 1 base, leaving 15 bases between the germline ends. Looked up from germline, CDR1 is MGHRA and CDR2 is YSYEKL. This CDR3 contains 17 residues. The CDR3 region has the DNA TGCGCCAGCAGCCAAAGCTCCAGTCACTCTTCCTACAATGAGCAGTTCTTC. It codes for CASSQSSSHSSYNEQFF.

CDR3 sequence (DNA): TGTGCCAGCCACCCGGTCGAGGGACGCACAGATACGCAGTATTTT. Amino acid sequence: CASHPVEGRTDTQYF. This sequence joins TRBV2 and TRBJ2-3; D is possibly TRBD1 or TRBD2 (5 bases each). Germline assignment: CDR1 SNHLY and CDR2 FYNNEI. The length of the CDR3 is 15 residues. With 8 bases removed from V and 1 base from J, the gap between germline ends came to 16 bases. Supplemented by reference TRBV2 and TRBJ2-3, the full variable domain reads EPEVTQTPSHQVTQMGQEVILRCVPISNHLYFYWYRQILGQKVEFLVSFYNNEISEKSEIFDDQFSVERPDGSNFTLKIRSTKLEDSAMYFCASHPVEGRTDTQYFGPGTRLTVL.

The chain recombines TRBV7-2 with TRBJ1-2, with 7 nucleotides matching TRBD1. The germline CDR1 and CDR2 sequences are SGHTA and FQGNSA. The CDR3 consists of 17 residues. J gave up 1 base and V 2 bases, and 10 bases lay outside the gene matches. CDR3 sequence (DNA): TGTGCCAGCAGCTTATCCACCACAGGGGTAGATAACTATGGCTACACCTTC. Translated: CASSLSTTGVDNYGYTF.

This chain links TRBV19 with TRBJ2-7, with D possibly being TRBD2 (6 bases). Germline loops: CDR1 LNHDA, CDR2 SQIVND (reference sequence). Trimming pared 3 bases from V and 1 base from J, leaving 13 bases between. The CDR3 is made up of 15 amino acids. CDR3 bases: TGTGCCAGTAGTATGGCGGGACTGGGATCCTACGAGCAGTACTTC. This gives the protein CASSMAGLGSYEQYF.

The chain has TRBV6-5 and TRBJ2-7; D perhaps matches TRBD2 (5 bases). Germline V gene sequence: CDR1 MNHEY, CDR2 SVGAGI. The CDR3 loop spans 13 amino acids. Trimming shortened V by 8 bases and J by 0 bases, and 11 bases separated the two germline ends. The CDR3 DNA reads TGTGCCAGCGGGGAAGGGAGCTCCTACGAGCAGTACTTC. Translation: CASGEGSSYEQYF.

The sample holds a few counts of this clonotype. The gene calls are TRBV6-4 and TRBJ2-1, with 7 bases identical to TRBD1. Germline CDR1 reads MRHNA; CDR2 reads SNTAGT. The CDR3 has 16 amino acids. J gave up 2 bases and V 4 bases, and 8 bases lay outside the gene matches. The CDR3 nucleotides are TGTGCCAGCAGTGGAATTGCAGGGGGAGCCTACAATGAGCAGTTCTTC. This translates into CASSGIAGGAYNEQFF.

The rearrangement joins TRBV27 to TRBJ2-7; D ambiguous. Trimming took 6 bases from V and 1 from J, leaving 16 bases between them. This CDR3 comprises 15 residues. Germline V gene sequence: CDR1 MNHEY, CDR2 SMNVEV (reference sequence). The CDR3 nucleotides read TGTGCCAGCAGGCAGAACCTGATGTCGTCCTACGAGCAGTACTTC. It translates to CASRQNLMSSYEQYF.

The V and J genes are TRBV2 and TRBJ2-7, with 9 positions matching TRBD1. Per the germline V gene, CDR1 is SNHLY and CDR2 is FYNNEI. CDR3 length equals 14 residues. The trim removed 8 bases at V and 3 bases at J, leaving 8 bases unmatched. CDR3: CASGTGQGLYEQYF. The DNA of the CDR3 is TGTGCCAGCGGAACGGGACAGGGCCTCTACGAGCAGTACTTC.

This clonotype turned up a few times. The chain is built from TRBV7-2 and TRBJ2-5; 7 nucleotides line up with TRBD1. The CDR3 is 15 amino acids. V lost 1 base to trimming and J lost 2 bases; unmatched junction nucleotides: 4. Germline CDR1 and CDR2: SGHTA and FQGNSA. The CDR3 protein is CASSLGPGQQETQYF. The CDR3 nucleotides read TGTGCCAGCAGCTTAGGCCCGGGACAGCAAGAGACCCAGTACTTC.

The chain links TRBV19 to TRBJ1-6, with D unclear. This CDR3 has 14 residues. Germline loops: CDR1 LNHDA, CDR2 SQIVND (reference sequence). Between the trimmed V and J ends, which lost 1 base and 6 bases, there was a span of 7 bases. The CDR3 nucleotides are TGTGCCAGTAGTATAGGAGGGAGTAATTCACCCCTCCACTTT. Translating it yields CASSIGGSNSPLHF. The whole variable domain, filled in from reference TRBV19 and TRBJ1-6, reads DGGITQSPKYLFRKEGQNVTLSCEQNLNHDAMYWYRQDPGQGLRLIYYSQIVNDFQKGDIAEGYSVSREKKESFPLTVTSAQKNPTAFYLCASSIGGSNSPLHFGNGTRLTVT.

The CDR3, as DNA: TGTGCCAGTCTTATGGGCACTGAAGCTTTCTTT. Encoded protein: CASLMGTEAFF. The J gene is TRBJ1-1, the V gene TRBV19; D is ambiguous. Trimming pared 8 bases from V and 4 bases from J, leaving 8 bases between. Germline-derived CDR1 and CDR2 are LNHDA and SQIVND (reference sequence). The CDR3 loop spans 11 amino acids.

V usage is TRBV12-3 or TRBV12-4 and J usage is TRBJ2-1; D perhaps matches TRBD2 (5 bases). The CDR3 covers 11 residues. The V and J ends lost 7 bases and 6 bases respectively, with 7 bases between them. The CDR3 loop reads CASKSGNEQFF. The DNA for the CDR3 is TGTGCCAGCAAAAGCGGCAATGAGCAGTTCTTC.